This T cell receptor beta chain emerged from a study of CD8+ T cells in alopecia areata. About the research overall: Treated patients received oral tofacitinib, 5 to 10 mg twice daily.

Notes on this clone: Antigen specificity is unknown.

The V gene's germline CDR1 is SQVTM and CDR2 ANQGSEA. The J segment lost 3 bases and the V segment lost 1 base, leaving 9 bases of the junction unmatched. The CDR3 is 15 amino acids. Study-level points and caveats: Especially in alopecia totalis/universalis, lesional scalp showed greater clonality than normal scalp did. Among the 100 top clones, expanded CD8+ clones, like scalp clonality, were significantly decreased by tofacitinib.

Described treatment: oral pan-JAK inhibitor, 5-10 mg twice daily. RNA, once extracted, was reverse transcribed into cDNA for use as the sequencing template. The assay was immunoSEQ multiplex PCR, and TCRdb's table has in-frame clones only and misses some. The sample contains about 190,000 clones, 60% to 70% of which appear only once. The clonotype comes from a human donor with alopecia areata. The chain is built from TRBV29-1 and TRBJ2-7; 7 bases fit TRBD1. The starting material was CD4+ T cells sorted from blood, obtained at week 4, from a patient treated with tofacitinib. The CDR3 bases are TGCAGCGTTGAAGGAGGGGCACAGGGGATCTACGAGCAGTACTTC. Translating it yields CSVEGGAQGIYEQYF.